This section outlines one TCR beta chain sequence together with its context. Antigen specificity is unknown. The CDR3 extends over 15 amino acids. V shed 4 bases and J 9 bases; nucleotides not matched to a gene: 10. The germline V gene encodes CDR1 SGDLS and CDR2 YYNGEE. This specimen comes from a study of cytomegalovirus exposure and HLA in healthy donors. Study-wide findings and caveats: The classifier, whose performance was assessed in both the original and validation cohorts, reportedly diagnosed cytomegalovirus status with high specificity and sensitivity.

Researchers ran the PCR with 60 Vbeta and 13 Jbeta primers. This table comes from immunoSEQ multiplex PCR, and its TCRdb copy is limited to in-frame clones, with some not included. The sample holds 100,000 to 150,000 clones, roughly 74% seen once. Sequencing was performed on PBMCs. V usage is TRBV9 and J usage is TRBJ1-5; 10 nucleotides match TRBD1. This clonotype originated in a woman between 50 and 59 years old in good health and CMV-seropositive. The CDR3 sequence: CASSTSGTGERPQHF. CDR3 bases: TGTGCCAGCAGCACCTCCGGGACAGGGGAAAGGCCCCAGCATTTT.